This T cell receptor (beta chain) comes out of a study of long-term antiretroviral therapy in people with HIV. Whole-study findings and limits: Comparison with controls showed narrower CDR3 length ranges in HIV repertoires.

Notes on this clone: Its antigen is not known.

Specimens carried about 0.85-11 million cryopreserved PBMC before DNA extraction. Survey level was the resolution at which the v3.0 immunoSEQ assay ran. Only in-frame clones appear in the TCRdb table, and some are missing; sequencing was by immunoSEQ multiplex PCR. This table has some 21,000 clones, roughly 84% appearing once. V was cut by 1 base and J by 3 bases, with 9 bases left in between. Per germline, CDR1 SEHNR and CDR2 FQNEAQ (reference sequence). This CDR3 is 15 amino acids long. The origin of this receptor is a man in his forties or fifties with HIV. The chain has TRBV7-9 and TRBJ1-4; D is unresolved. This specimen was unsorted PBMCs, taken at the start of antiretroviral therapy. In DNA form, the CDR3 reads TGTGCCAGCAGCTTAGAAGGGCGGGCTAATGAAAAACTGTTTTTT. It specifies CASSLEGRANEKLFF.